This T cell receptor beta chain is from a study of blood T cell repertoires in COVID-19. The wider study: The United States, Italy and Spain provided the acute and convalescent COVID-19 samples. T cells, B-cell-depleted T cells, or PBMCs provided the cDNA or gDNA that served as material.

The V gene lost 5 bases and the J gene lost 10 bases, with 14 bases spanning the gap. There are 14 residues in the CDR3. Per germline, CDR1 KGHDR and CDR2 SFDVKD. Per the original data handling: Amplification with reference gene primers provided the estimates of nucleated cell counts. Sequencing used immunoSEQ multiplex PCR; TCRdb keeps in-frame clones, though not all of them. V and J calls plus clone size are reproduced from that table; the DNA served to infer D and trimming. The sample includes approximately 35,000 clones, 84% of them seen just once. This clonotype was sampled from a human donor in a cohort sampled during active COVID-19. Sequenced: peripheral blood. V usage is TRBV24-1 and J usage is TRBJ1-6; D is unclear. The CDR3 protein is CATSAVYASSPLHF. In nucleotides, the CDR3 is TGTGCCACCAGTGCCGTATATGCTAGCTCACCCCTCCACTTT.